Each of the 23 T cell receptor beta chains below was sequenced from the same sample in a study of blood T cell repertoires in COVID-19. Measured with immunoSEQ multiplex PCR; TCRdb has only the in-frame clones, and not every one. The sample shows about 89,000 clones, about two thirds of them seen only once. Sequencing was carried out using peripheral blood. Source of these receptors: a woman older than 75 with acute or convalescent COVID-19.

The chain joins TRBV11-2 to TRBJ2-1; 14 bases fit TRBD2. Per the germline V gene, CDR1 is SGHAT and CDR2 is FQNNGV. This CDR3 spans 15 amino acids. J lost 8 bases, V lost 6 bases, and 6 bases had no gene match. This CDR3 is CASRWGLAGVYEQFF. The CDR3 bases are TGTGCCAGCAGGTGGGGACTAGCGGGGGTATATGAGCAGTTCTTC.

The rearrangement uses TRBV7-2 and TRBJ1-4, with D hard to call. V was clipped by 1 base and J by 4 bases, with 10 bases between them. The CDR3 is 15 amino acids. The germline V gene has CDR1 SGHTA and CDR2 FQGNSA. The CDR3 spells CASSLGGRRNEKLFF. Here the CDR3 DNA reads TGTGCCAGCAGCTTAGGAGGAAGACGTAATGAAAAACTGTTTTTT. The whole variable domain, remainder taken from reference TRBV7-2 and TRBJ1-4, is GAGVSQSPSNKVTEKGKDVELRCDPISGHTALYWYRQSLGQGLEFLIYFQGNSAPDKSGLPSDRFSAERTGGSVSTLTIQRTQQEDSAVYLCASSLGGRRNEKLFFGSGTQLSVL.

The V gene is TRBV2, the J gene TRBJ1-2, with D perhaps matching TRBD1 (5 bases). Trimming took 1 base from V and 4 from J, leaving 10 bases between them. Germline V gene data show CDR1 as SNHLY and CDR2 as FYNNEI. This CDR3 is built from 14 residues. CDR3 protein: CASSEGGPTYGYTF. The CDR3 nucleotides read TGTGCCAGCAGTGAAGGGGGCCCCACCTATGGCTACACCTTC.

The chain employs TRBV5-4 and TRBJ2-5; 14 bases line up with TRBD2. V was clipped by 0 bases and J by 5 bases; unmatched bases: 9. The V gene's germline CDR1 is SGHNT and CDR2 YYREEE (reference sequence). CDR3 length equals 18 residues. This CDR3 is CASSLGGTSGGIVETQYF. For the CDR3, the DNA is TGTGCCAGCAGCTTGGGAGGGACTAGCGGGGGAATCGTCGAGACCCAGTACTTC.

CDR3 sequence: CASSRDREDGTEAFF. For the CDR3, the DNA is TGTGCCAGCAGTAGGGACAGGGAGGATGGAACTGAAGCTTTCTTT. The J gene is TRBJ1-1, the V gene TRBV28; 9 nucleotides match TRBD1. The CDR3 is 15 amino acids. Germline trimming cut 5 bases from V and 5 bases from J; bases unmatched to any gene: 9. The germline V gene has CDR1 MDHEN and CDR2 SYDVKM.

This chain links TRBV27 with TRBJ1-1, with 7 bases matching TRBD1. V gave up 5 bases and J gave up 4 bases; unmatched junction bases: 7. The CDR3 has 14 amino acids. CDR1 is MNHEY, CDR2 SMNVEV, per germline (reference sequence). CDR3 region: CASSISSGGTEAFF. The CDR3 nucleotides read TGTGCCAGCAGTATCTCCTCAGGGGGCACTGAAGCTTTCTTT.

This chain connects TRBV5-1 to TRBJ1-6; no clear D gene. The germline CDR1 and CDR2 sequences are SGHRS and YFSETQ. Trimming took off 2 bases at V and 10 bases at J, with 16 bases between the two ends. This CDR3 comprises 15 residues. CDR3 protein: CASSFNPTDGSPLHF. The CDR3 DNA reads TGCGCCAGCAGCTTTAATCCCACCGACGGGTCACCCCTCCACTTT.

The chain carries TRBV7-2 and TRBJ2-3; 13 nucleotides agree with TRBD2. From germline, CDR1 is SGHTA and CDR2 FQGNSA. The CDR3 contains 17 residues. With V trimmed by 5 bases and J by 5 bases, 10 bases remained unmatched. The CDR3 loop is CASSGGLAGARGDTQYF. CDR3 nucleotide sequence: TGTGCCAGCAGCGGCGGACTAGCGGGGGCCAGGGGAGATACGCAGTATTTT.

The gene calls are TRBV19 and TRBJ1-2; tentatively, D is TRBD1 (5 bases). Trimming shortened V by 6 bases and J by 4 bases, and 21 bases separated the two germline ends. Germline V gene data show CDR1 as LNHDA and CDR2 as SQIVND (reference sequence). This CDR3 has 16 residues. The CDR3 DNA follows: TGTGCCAGTAGCCTCAGGACAACCCTGGAGAGCTATGGCTACACCTTC. Its translation is CASSLRTTLESYGYTF.

The chain links TRBV12-5 to TRBJ2-1; the match to TRBD2 covers 13 bases. After removal of 6 bases from V and 5 bases from J, the junction contained 4 bases not matched to a gene. The CDR3 loop spans 15 amino acids. CDR1 LGHNT and CDR2 FRNRAP come from the germline V gene. The CDR3 here is CASGTGTSGDNEQFF. The CDR3 nucleotides read TGTGCTAGTGGCACCGGGACTAGCGGGGACAATGAGCAGTTCTTC. The entire variable domain, with the rest obtained from reference TRBV12-5 and TRBJ2-1, is as follows: DARVTQTPRHKVTEMGQEVTMRCQPILGHNTVFWYRQTMMQGLELLAYFRNRAPLDDSGMPKDRFSAEMPDATLATLKIQPSEPRDSAVYFCASGTGTSGDNEQFFGPGTRLTVL.

This clone has only a few counts. The rearrangement links TRBV10-3 to TRBJ2-2; 15 bases agree with TRBD2. The CDR3 totals 19 residues. Germline V gene lookup returns CDR1 ENHRY and CDR2 SYGVKD. The V and J ends lost 5 bases and 4 bases, in that order; junction bases with no gene match: 11. The CDR3 coding sequence is TGTGCCATCAGTAAACACGGGACTAGCGGGGGGACGGGCACCGGGGAGCTGTTTTTT. This translates into CAISKHGTSGGTGTGELFF.

This clone was seen once. CDR3 nucleotide sequence: TGTGCCAGCAGCTTGGGTTCAGTGGACACTGAAGCTTTCTTT. Translated, it gives CASSLGSVDTEAFF. The chain has TRBV5-6 and TRBJ1-1; no definite D call. CDR1 and CDR2 from the germline V gene are SGHDT and YYEEEE. Deletions cut 0 bases from V and 3 bases from J, with 9 bases between. There are 14 residues in the CDR3.

This chain uses TRBV28 with TRBJ2-4; 7 nucleotides align to TRBD2. This CDR3 contains 15 residues. In germline, CDR1 is MDHEN, CDR2 SYDVKM. The V gene end was trimmed by 6 bases and the J gene end by 6 bases; junction bases not matched to a gene: 11. CDR3 bases: TGTGCCAGCAGCCCTCTCGGGGGGTTGAGAAACATTCAGTACTTC. Translation gives CASSPLGGLRNIQYF.

This clone has a handful of counts. Additional DNA sequences in this sample encode the identical CDR3. The chain has TRBV28 and TRBJ1-4; D unresolved. Trimming cost V 6 bases and J 4 bases, with 12 bases left between them. This CDR3 has 14 amino acids. Looked up from germline, CDR1 is MDHEN and CDR2 is SYDVKM. The CDR3 nucleotides are TGTGCCAGCAGCACCCGAGGCCTTAATGAAAAACTGTTTTTT. Translation: CASSTRGLNEKLFF.

CDR3 sequence (DNA): TGTGCCAGTAGTTCTAACAGGGGCCGGGGCAATCAGCCCCAGCATTTT. Translated: CASSSNRGRGNQPQHF. The chain carries TRBV19 and TRBJ1-5; 7 positions agree with TRBD1. V lost 5 bases and J lost 2; bases outside the gene matches: 9. Germline-derived CDR1 and CDR2 are LNHDA and SQIVND (reference sequence). CDR3 length: 16 residues.

The V gene is TRBV6-2 or TRBV6-3, the J gene TRBJ1-1; D not resolved. From germline, CDR1 is MNHEY and CDR2 SVGEGT. V lost 3 bases to trimming and J lost 2 bases, with 16 bases between them. The CDR3 runs to 16 residues. DNA of the CDR3: TGTGCCAGCAGTTATACCCAGGCAGTAAGAAACACTGAAGCTTTCTTT. The encoded protein is CASSYTQAVRNTEAFF.

CDR3 loop: CASKRQLQYEQYF. In DNA, the CDR3 is TGTGCCAGCAAGAGACAGCTCCAGTACGAGCAGTACTTC. The V and J genes are TRBV2 and TRBJ2-7; a weak D match, TRBD1 (5 bases). The CDR3 totals 13 residues. Trimming left V 7 bases short and J 4 bases short, with 14 bases between. The germline V gene encodes CDR1 SNHLY and CDR2 FYNNEI.

At least ten counts were recorded for this clone. The chain is built from TRBV4-1 and TRBJ1-5, with D unresolved. The germline V gene has CDR1 MGHRA and CDR2 YSYEKL. The germline V and J ends were trimmed by 5 bases and 6 bases, with 17 bases remaining between them. CDR3 length: 15 residues. In nucleotides, the CDR3 is TGCGCCAGCAGCTTCGTAGGAGGTAAGGGTCAGCCCCAGCATTTT. Residues: CASSFVGGKGQPQHF.

The chain links TRBV11-1 to TRBJ2-3, with D perhaps matching TRBD2 (6 bases). Trimming took 5 bases from V and 0 from J, leaving 9 bases between them. Germline V gives CDR1 SGHAT, CDR2 FQDESV (reference sequence). This CDR3 has 14 residues. The CDR3 coding sequence is TGTGCCAGCAGCCCCGGGGGAAGCACAGATACGCAGTATTTT. This codes for CASSPGGSTDTQYF.

A few counts support this clone. The chain recombines TRBV7-9 with TRBJ2-7; TRBD1 agrees at 8 bases. CDR3 size: 13 residues. V was clipped by 5 bases and J by 6 bases; unmatched bases: 6. Looked up from germline, CDR1 is SEHNR and CDR2 is FQNEAQ (reference sequence). CDR3 loop: CASSPTDRAEQYF. CDR3 coding DNA: TGTGCCAGCAGCCCGACGGACAGGGCCGAGCAGTACTTC.

This rearrangement joins TRBV5-1 to TRBJ2-5, with a tentative D call TRBD1 (6 bases). Germline CDR1 is SGHRS and CDR2 is YFSETQ. CDR3 size: 14 residues. V lost 3 bases and J 5 bases, leaving 14 bases between the germline ends. CDR3: CASSSTGRGETQYF. For the CDR3, the DNA is TGCGCCAGCAGCTCCACAGGGAGAGGGGAGACCCAGTACTTC.

The V call is TRBV7-9, the J call TRBJ1-5; 8 nucleotides agree with TRBD1. Germline V gene data show CDR1 as SEHNR and CDR2 as FQNEAQ (reference sequence). This CDR3 spans 15 amino acids. After removal of 5 bases from V and 3 bases from J, the junction contained 6 bases not matched to a gene. CDR3 DNA: TGTGCCAGCAGCGCCGGACAGGGTTACAATCAGCCCCAGCATTTT. It translates to CASSAGQGYNQPQHF.

The rearrangement joins TRBV6-1 to TRBJ2-3; 11 bases fit TRBD2. This CDR3 spans 15 amino acids. CDR1 is MNHNS and CDR2 is SASEGT in the germline V gene. The junction had 3 bases not matched to a gene; V was cut back by 3 bases and J by 4 bases. The DNA for the CDR3 is TGTGCCAGCAGTGACGTAGCGGGGGGGCCAGATACGCAGTATTTT. Translating gives CASSDVAGGPDTQYF.